The text below deals with one TCR beta chain. TCRdb keeps only in-frame clones here, not all; method: immunoSEQ multiplex PCR. This sample yields 70,000 to 95,000 clones, of which approximately 86% are seen a single time; 16% belongs to the top ten. Per the germline V gene, CDR1 is GTSNPN and CDR2 is SVGIG (reference sequence). CDR3 length: 17 residues. V shed 2 bases, J shed 0 bases, and the junction held 10 bases outside the gene matches. The data derive from a study of radiotherapy plus CTLA-4 blockade in lung cancer. Sequenced material: peripheral blood, taken from a patient treated with radiotherapy plus ipilimumab. The V gene is TRBV30, the J gene TRBJ1-2; 9 positions agree with TRBD1. The TCR originated in a human donor with non-small cell lung cancer that progressed on radiotherapy plus ipilimumab. The CDR3 here is CAWSRGTGRFPNYGYTF. As DNA, the CDR3 is TGTGCCTGGAGTCGGGGGACAGGGAGGTTTCCTAACTATGGCTACACCTTC.